Presented here are 29 T cell receptor beta chains from one specimen sequenced in a study of blood T cell repertoires in COVID-19. Using immunoSEQ multiplex PCR, the repertoire was profiled, and TCRdb retains in-frame clones only, with some absent. The table has 200,000 to 250,000 clones, about 90% seen once. Sequences were obtained from peripheral blood. The source of these receptors is an elderly man with acute or convalescent COVID-19.

The chain joins TRBV6-2 or TRBV6-3 to TRBJ1-1; TRBD1 matches 10 bases. V dropped 2 bases and J dropped 6; count of bases not matched to a gene: 6. Germline V gene data show CDR1 as MNHEY and CDR2 as SVGEGT. This CDR3 is 15 amino acids long. CDR3 amino acids: CASSYVGQGRAEAFF. The CDR3 coding sequence is TGTGCCAGCAGTTACGTGGGACAGGGGAGGGCTGAAGCTTTCTTT.

The rearrangement uses TRBV3-1 (or the pseudogene TRBV3-2) and TRBJ2-5; 8 nucleotides match TRBD2. The CDR3 consists of 13 residues. CDR1 LGHDT and CDR2 YNNKEL come from the germline V gene (reference sequence). J lost 5 bases, V lost 4 bases, and 3 bases had no gene match. CDR3 amino acids: CASSPAGEETQYF. CDR3 nucleotide sequence: TGTGCCAGCAGCCCAGCGGGAGAGGAGACCCAGTACTTC.

V usage is TRBV7-3 and J usage is TRBJ2-3, with D uncertain. This CDR3 is 14 amino acids long. V gave up 2 bases and J gave up 5 bases, with 11 bases separating them. Germline values: CDR1 SGHTA, CDR2 FQGTGA. CDR3 sequence: CASSLGRPEDTQYF. The CDR3 coding sequence is TGTGCCAGCAGCTTAGGGCGACCGGAAGATACGCAGTATTTT. Drawing the rest from reference TRBV7-3 and TRBJ2-3, the complete variable domain is GAGVSQTPSNKVTEKGKYVELRCDPISGHTALYWYRQSLGQGPEFLIYFQGTGAADDSGLPNDRFFAVRPEGSVSTLKIQRTERGDSAVYLCASSLGRPEDTQYFGPGTRLTVL.

The CDR3 loop reads CASSWGIQGLTGYTF. Here the CDR3 DNA reads TGTGCCAGCAGCTGGGGGATACAGGGGCTGACTGGCTACACCTTC. The chain has TRBV5-8 and TRBJ1-2, with 7 bases matching TRBD1. There are 15 residues in the CDR3. Unmatched junction bases numbered 12, after V lost 3 bases and J lost 7 bases. CDR1 is SGHTS and CDR2 is YDEGEE in the germline V gene.

This chain links TRBV2 with TRBJ1-5; 7 bases fit TRBD1. V dropped 5 bases and J dropped 5; count of bases not matched to a gene: 3. The CDR3 sequence is 13 residues long. Germline CDR1 is SNHLY and CDR2 is FYNNEI. CDR3 bases: TGTGCCAGCAGTCGAACAGGGGATCAGCCCCAGCATTTT. It translates to CASSRTGDQPQHF.

This chain connects TRBV9 to TRBJ2-6, with no clear D. V dropped 4 bases and J dropped 0 bases, with 5 bases sitting between them. CDR1 and CDR2 (germline): SGDLS, YYNGEE. The CDR3 covers 14 residues. In nucleotides, the CDR3 is TGTGCCAGCAGCACAGCCTCTGGGGCCAACGTCCTGACTTTC. Translation gives CASSTASGANVLTF.

The chain joins TRBV6-6 to TRBJ1-2; D is ambiguous. The germline V gene has CDR1 MNHNY and CDR2 SVGAGI (reference sequence). This CDR3 region has 13 residues. V was clipped by 4 bases and J by 4 bases, with 10 bases between them. CDR3 amino acids: CASSSRGGYGYTF. The DNA of the CDR3 is TGTGCCAGCAGTTCCAGAGGTGGCTATGGCTACACCTTC.

This clone is a singleton in its sample. This rearrangement joins TRBV14 to TRBJ2-2; possibly TRBD1 for D (5 bases). CDR3 length: 16 amino acids. V lost 0 bases and J 0 bases, leaving 8 bases between the germline ends. Germline lookup yields CDR1 SGHDN and CDR2 FVKESK. The chain's CDR3 is CASSQDLTANTGELFF. DNA for the CDR3: TGTGCCAGCAGCCAAGACTTGACAGCGAACACCGGGGAGCTGTTTTTT.

This sequence joins TRBV4-2 and TRBJ2-7; 14 nucleotides line up with TRBD2. This CDR3 has 16 residues. Trimming cost V 5 bases and J 1 base; bases outside gene matches: 4. Germline values: CDR1 LGHNA, CDR2 YNFKEQ. CDR3 protein: CASSSGTSGRSYEQYF. Here the CDR3 DNA reads TGTGCCAGCAGCTCCGGGACTAGCGGGAGATCCTACGAGCAGTACTTC.

The chain is built from TRBV9 and TRBJ1-3, with D unclear. This CDR3 comprises 14 residues. The V end lost 3 bases, the J end lost 2 bases, and 9 bases lay between the germline ends. Germline V lookup: CDR1 SGDLS, CDR2 YYNGEE. Written as DNA, the CDR3 is TGTGCCAGCAGCGCGGGAAATCCTGGAAACACCATATATTTT. As protein: CASSAGNPGNTIYF.

This clone was counted between two and nine times. J is TRBJ2-7 and V is TRBV27; D perhaps matches TRBD2 (6 bases). Trimming removed 6 bases at V and 9 bases at J, with 24 bases between. This CDR3 has 15 amino acids. CDR1 and CDR2 from the germline V gene are MNHEY and SMNVEV (reference sequence). The CDR3 DNA follows: TGTGCCAGCAGCCCCTTTATAGCGCCAAAGGAGGGGCAGTACTTC. This sequence encodes CASSPFIAPKEGQYF.

The genes are TRBV12-3 or TRBV12-4 and TRBJ1-4, with D unclear. Trimming removed 10 bases at V and 7 bases at J, with 16 bases between. This CDR3 contains 13 residues. The CDR3 is CATFVPMSEKLFF. The DNA for the CDR3 is TGTGCCACGTTTGTTCCCATGAGTGAAAAACTGTTTTTT.

This clone was seen a few times. Other nucleotide sequences in the sample specify the same CDR3. This chain uses TRBV6-4 with TRBJ1-2; TRBD1 matches 11 bases. With V trimmed by 2 bases and J by 2 bases, 1 base remained unmatched. The CDR3 length is 15 residues. The germline V gene has CDR1 MRHNA and CDR2 SNTAGT. The CDR3 here is CASSDGTGGNYGYTF. CDR3 nucleotides: TGTGCCAGCAGTGACGGGACAGGGGGAAACTATGGCTACACCTTC.

V gene TRBV3-1 (or the pseudogene TRBV3-2) combines with J gene TRBJ2-7; D remains unclear. Looked up from germline, CDR1 is LGHDT and CDR2 is YNNKEL (reference sequence). The CDR3 contains 14 residues. Trimming took off 2 bases at V and 0 bases at J, with 8 bases between the two ends. This chain's CDR3 is CASSQLYASYEQYF. CDR3 nucleotide sequence: TGTGCCAGCAGCCAACTCTACGCCTCCTACGAGCAGTACTTC.

The chain carries TRBV5-6 and TRBJ2-5; 14 nucleotides agree with TRBD2. Trimming at V came to 3 bases and at J to 2 bases, leaving 3 bases not matched to a gene. This CDR3 is 16 amino acids long. Germline V gene lookup returns CDR1 SGHDT and CDR2 YYEEEE. CDR3 coding DNA: TGTGCCAGCAGCTGGGGACTAGCGGGAGCTCAAGAGACCCAGTACTTC. It codes for CASSWGLAGAQETQYF.

The genes are TRBV18 and TRBJ2-2; D might be TRBD2 (6 bases). This CDR3 is 16 amino acids long. Per the germline V gene, CDR1 is KGHSH and CDR2 is LQKENI. V dropped 2 bases and J dropped 1 base, with 11 bases sitting between them. The CDR3 is CASSPRTAGNTGELFF. CDR3 bases: TGTGCCAGCTCACCAAGAACAGCGGGGAACACCGGGGAGCTGTTTTTT.

The V and J genes are TRBV27 and TRBJ2-3; 11 bases are a match to TRBD2. Per the germline V gene, CDR1 is MNHEY and CDR2 is SMNVEV (reference sequence). With V trimmed by 6 bases and J by 7 bases, 6 bases remained unmatched. The CDR3 is made up of 14 amino acids. The chain's CDR3 is CASSGLAGRYTQYF. DNA for the CDR3: TGTGCCAGCAGCGGACTAGCGGGTCGGTATACGCAGTATTTT.

This chain joins TRBV18 and TRBJ2-1; 13 bases are shared with TRBD2. The CDR3 is 15 amino acids. Trimming cost V 6 bases and J 11 bases; bases outside gene matches: 10. Germline CDR1 KGHSH, CDR2 LQKENI. The CDR3 nucleotides read TGTGCCAGCTCTCCGCCGGGACTAGCGGGGCCAAAGCAGTTCTTC. Amino acids: CASSPPGLAGPKQFF.

V usage is TRBV11-3 and J usage is TRBJ2-7; TRBD1 is a possible D gene (5 bases). CDR1 and CDR2 from the germline V gene are SGHNT and YENEEA. Trimming removed 5 bases at V and 6 bases at J, with 17 bases between. The CDR3 is 14 residues long. The CDR3 reads CASSRTAGSSEQYF. The CDR3 nucleotides read TGTGCCAGCAGCCGAACGGCAGGGTCTAGCGAGCAGTACTTC.

The CDR3 loop is CASTIGASQETQYF. CDR3 bases: TGTGCCAGCACTATAGGGGCCAGTCAAGAGACCCAGTACTTC. This sequence joins TRBV5-5 and TRBJ2-5; weak D call: TRBD1 (5 bases). Trimming removed 6 bases from V and 2 bases from J, with 14 bases in between. Germline V gene sequence: CDR1 SGHKS, CDR2 YYEKEE (reference sequence). The CDR3 runs to 14 residues.

This clone was observed once. The rearrangement uses TRBV5-4 and TRBJ2-1; D might be TRBD2 (5 bases). This CDR3 is 14 amino acids long. The V end lost 1 base, the J end lost 3 bases, and 8 bases lay between the germline ends. Germline V gene sequence: CDR1 SGHNT, CDR2 YYREEE (reference sequence). CDR3 nucleotides: TGTGCCAGCAGCTTGTATGCGGGCTACAATGAGCAGTTCTTC. Its protein product is CASSLYAGYNEQFF.

The gene calls are TRBV5-1 and TRBJ2-3; TRBD2 matches 9 bases. From germline, CDR1 is SGHRS and CDR2 YFSETQ. The CDR3 has 15 residues. V lost 4 bases, J lost 4 bases, and 7 bases stayed unmatched. The CDR3 region is CASSRVGTSPDTQYF. The CDR3 nucleotides are TGCGCCAGCAGCCGGGTCGGGACTAGCCCAGATACGCAGTATTTT.

V and J are TRBV2 and TRBJ1-5; TRBD1 aligns across 9 bases. This CDR3 spans 14 amino acids. With V trimmed by 5 bases and J by 7 bases, 6 bases remained unmatched. Germline values: CDR1 SNHLY, CDR2 FYNNEI. DNA for the CDR3: TGTGCCAGCAGTAATGACAGGGGGGGACAGCCCCAGCATTTT. Its translation: CASSNDRGGQPQHF.

This chain joins TRBV3-1 (or the pseudogene TRBV3-2) and TRBJ2-5; D unclear. The germline V and J ends were trimmed by 6 bases and 2 bases, with 4 bases remaining between them. The CDR3 consists of 11 residues. Germline V gives CDR1 LGHDT, CDR2 YNNKEL (reference sequence). CDR3 in amino acids: CASSLQETQYF. CDR3 coding DNA: TGTGCCAGCAGTCTTCAAGAGACCCAGTACTTC.

The chain is built from TRBV6-6 and TRBJ2-7; 8 bases map to TRBD1. Germline values: CDR1 MNHNY, CDR2 SVGAGI (reference sequence). With 2 bases clipped from V and 2 bases from J, the junction kept 8 bases outside the gene matches. The CDR3 length is 16 residues. The CDR3 coding sequence is TGTGCCAGCAGTTACCCTCCGGGGACAGGACCCTACGAGCAGTACTTC. Amino acids: CASSYPPGTGPYEQYF.

Only one count was recorded for this clone. This chain links TRBV18 with TRBJ2-3, with D unresolved. The ends were cut back, 3 bases at V and 1 base at J, with 11 bases in the middle. Looked up from germline, CDR1 is KGHSH and CDR2 is LQKENI. The CDR3 has 15 residues. The CDR3 here is CASSPGRSGTDTQYF. CDR3 coding DNA: TGTGCCAGCTCACCGGGTCGGAGCGGCACAGATACGCAGTATTTT.

The chain is built from TRBV7-2 and TRBJ1-2, with D possibly TRBD1 on 6 matching bases. Germline V gene sequence: CDR1 SGHTA, CDR2 FQGNSA. The CDR3 covers 15 residues. Between the trimmed V and J ends, which lost 0 bases and 4 bases, there was a span of 12 bases. In nucleotides, the CDR3 is TGTGCCAGCAGCTTAGCGGGCGGGGGCGGCTATGGCTACACCTTC. Protein product: CASSLAGGGGYGYTF.

The chain carries TRBV5-1 and TRBJ1-1; 7 bases fit TRBD1. Per germline, CDR1 SGHRS and CDR2 YFSETQ. With V trimmed by 1 base and J by 11 bases, 14 bases remained unmatched. The CDR3 length is 15 residues. For the CDR3, the DNA is TGCGCCAGCAGCTTGCCCGACAGGGACAAGTCACAGGCTTTCTTT. Translation: CASSLPDRDKSQAFF.

The gene calls are TRBV12-3 or TRBV12-4 and TRBJ1-3; 9 bases are shared with TRBD1. Trimming at V came to 6 bases and at J to 8 bases, leaving 5 bases not matched to a gene. The CDR3 covers 13 residues. The CDR3 DNA is TGTGCCAGCAGCCTAGGACAGGGGTACACCATATATTTT. Amino acids: CASSLGQGYTIYF.